The T cell receptor beta chain described here comes from a study of early T cells in non-severe SARS-CoV-2 infection. V dropped 3 bases and J dropped 7 bases, with 9 bases sitting between them. This CDR3 has 12 residues. TCRdb processed the 5' RACE reads anew with MiXCR; each CDR3 protein has one entry. The data hold about 42,000 distinct CDR3 sequences, with around 6.8% observed a single time. Only a few counts were recorded for this clonotype. Sequencing was done on a sample of whole blood. This clonotype was obtained from an adult who was a healthcare worker with PCR-confirmed SARS-CoV-2 infection or an uninfected control (not recorded which). This chain joins TRBV12-3 or TRBV12-4 and TRBJ1-1; D gene uncertain. CDR3 sequence (DNA): TGTGCCAGCAGTTTTGGACCCGGTGAAGCTTTCTTT. Protein product: CASSFGPGEAFF.